Below, one T cell receptor (beta chain) is given with its context. The antigen is unknown. These data come from a study of T cells in Graves' hyperthyroidism and ophthalmopathy. Study conclusions and caveats: Most clonotypes that expanded in the thyroid above 0.001 also showed up in blood. For ophthalmopathy, model prediction preceded onset by a median about 6 months.

Uncontrolled infection, other autoimmune disease, pregnancy or lactation led to exclusion. The PBMCs studied were ones that came from about 10 ml fresh peripheral blood. TCR beta CDR3 region amplification was performed from RNA transcripts. An initial round of RT-PCR targeting the TCR CDR3 relied on the HTBI primer set. TCRdb ran MiXCR on the multiplex PCR reads and lists one entry per CDR3 protein. The sample records approximately 380,000 distinct CDR3 sequences, over 12% being singletons. The sequenced material came from blood. This receptor was taken from a man in his fifties or sixties with Graves' ophthalmopathy.

The CDR3 sequence is CSAIDRDTQYF. CDR3 DNA sequence: TGCAGCGCAATCGACCGAGATACGCAGTATTTT. The chain combines TRBV20-1 with TRBJ2-3, with no clear D. The CDR3 length is 11 residues. Germline V gene data show CDR1 as DFQATT and CDR2 as SNEGSKA (reference sequence).